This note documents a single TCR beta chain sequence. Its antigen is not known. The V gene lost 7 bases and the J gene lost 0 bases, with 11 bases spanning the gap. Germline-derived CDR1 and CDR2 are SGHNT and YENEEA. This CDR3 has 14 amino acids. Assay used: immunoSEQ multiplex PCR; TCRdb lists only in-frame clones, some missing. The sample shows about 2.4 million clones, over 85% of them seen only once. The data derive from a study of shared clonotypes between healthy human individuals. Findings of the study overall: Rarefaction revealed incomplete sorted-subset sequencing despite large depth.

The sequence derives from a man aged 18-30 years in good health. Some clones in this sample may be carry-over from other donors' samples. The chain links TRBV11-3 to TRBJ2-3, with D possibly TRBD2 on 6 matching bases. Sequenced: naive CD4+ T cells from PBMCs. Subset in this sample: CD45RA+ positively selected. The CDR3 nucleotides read TGTGCCAGCAAGGAGGGCCCAAGCACAGATACGCAGTATTTT. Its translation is CASKEGPSTDTQYF.